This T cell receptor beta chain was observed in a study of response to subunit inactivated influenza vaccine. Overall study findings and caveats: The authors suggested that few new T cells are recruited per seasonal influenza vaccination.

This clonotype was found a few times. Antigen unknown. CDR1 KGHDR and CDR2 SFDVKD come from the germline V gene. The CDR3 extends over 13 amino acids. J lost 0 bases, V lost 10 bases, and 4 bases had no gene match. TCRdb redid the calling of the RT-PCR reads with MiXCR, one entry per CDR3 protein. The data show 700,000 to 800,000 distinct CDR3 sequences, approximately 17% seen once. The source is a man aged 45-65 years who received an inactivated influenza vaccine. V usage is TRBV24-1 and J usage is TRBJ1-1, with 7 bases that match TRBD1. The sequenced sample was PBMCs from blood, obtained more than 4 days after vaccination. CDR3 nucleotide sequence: TGTGCCACTCGGCAGGGGGTGAACACTGAAGCTTTCTTT. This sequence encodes CATRQGVNTEAFF.